The 3 T cell receptor delta chains given below trace back to one sample, sequenced in a study of Vδ1+ human thymocytes. These receptors have no known antigen. Study results and limitations: Thymic TRG and TRD repertoires appeared highly polyclonal, with Gaussian CDR3 length distributions.

RNA was extracted from the cells and then reverse transcribed. The CDR3 regions were amplified by multiplex PCR from V-gene primers to a constant-region primer. TCRdb reran clone calling via CATT on the multiplex PCR reads. The data show about 75,000 delta-chain clones, 30% to 40% seen once. Source material: Vdelta1+ gamma-delta thymocytes from the thymus. Subset noted: FACS-sorted CD3+ TCRalphabeta- TCRVdelta1+ TCRVdelta2- thymocytes. The receptors stem from a boy under two years old who had congenital heart surgery.

This clone was counted between two and nine times. This rearrangement joins TRDV1 to TRDJ1; weak D call: TRDD3 (6 bases). Trimming removed 2 bases at V and 0 bases at J, with 13 bases between. This CDR3 has 16 residues. Germline CDR1 is TSWWSYY and CDR2 is QGS. CDR3 bases: TGTGCTCTTGGGGAATCTATAGGGGGGAACACCGATAAACTCATCTTT. Protein sequence: CALGESIGGNTDKLIF.

V and J are TRDV1 and TRDJ1; maybe TRDD3 (5 bases). CDR1 is TSWWSYY, CDR2 QGS, per germline. The CDR3 contains 18 residues. Between the trimmed V and J ends, which lost 1 base and 1 base, there was a span of 19 bases. CDR3 DNA sequence: TGTGCTCTTGGGGAACGGATCGTATACGCGATTTCCACCGATAAACTCATCTTT. It is translated as CALGERIVYAISTDKLIF.

This chain uses TRDV1 with TRDJ1; possibly TRDD2 or TRDD3 for D (6 bases each). This CDR3 contains 23 residues. Trimming pared 4 bases from V and 0 bases from J, leaving 36 bases between. Per germline, CDR1 TSWWSYY and CDR2 QGS. Here the CDR3 DNA reads TGTGCTCTTGGGGCCGGATTTCTTCCTCCTTTGTGCTGGGGTATTGCACACACCGATAAACTCATCTTT. This codes for CALGAGFLPPLCWGIAHTDKLIF.